Listed below are T cell receptor beta chains from one sample, sequenced in a study of blood T cell repertoires in COVID-19. TCRdb keeps only in-frame clones here, not all; method: immunoSEQ multiplex PCR. The sample records hundreds of thousands of clones, about 89% being singletons. Specimen: PBMCs or T cells enriched from blood (not recorded which). These receptors were taken from a man aged 40-49 years who had recovered from COVID-19. CDR3s include the opening cysteine and the closing phenylalanine or tryptophan. The D gene is left open where the match is weak. A row's size may be missing; if present it is once, few, many or a size class.

>TRBD1|TRBV28|TRBJ1-2|-
TGTGCCAGCAATATTCCTTCAGGGGGCAGAAATGGCTACACCTTC
CASNIPSGGRNGYTF
>-|TRBV6-1|TRBJ2-3|-
TGTGCCAGCAGTGACAGGGGAGAGGGAGCAGATACGCAGTATTTT
CASSDRGEGADTQYF
>-|TRBV9|TRBJ1-2|-
TGTGCCAGCAGCGTAGCCGGGGAAGCCTATGGCTACACCTTC
CASSVAGEAYGYTF
>-|TRBV6-5|TRBJ2-3|few
TGTGCCAGCAGTCTCGCAAGGTGGACTCATACGCAGTATTTT
CASSLARWTHTQYF
>-|TRBV11-2|TRBJ1-1|-
TGTGCCAGCAGCTTACTCCGCGGGAACACTGAAGCTTTCTTT
CASSLLRGNTEAFF
>-|TRBV7-9|TRBJ1-4|-
TGTGCCAGCAGCGAGACAGCTAATGAAAAACTGTTTTTT
CASSETANEKLFF
>TRBD1|TRBV5-1|TRBJ1-6|-
TGCGCCAGCAGCTTGGTGCCGGCCGGGACAGAATATAATTCACCCCTCCACTTT
CASSLVPAGTEYNSPLHF
>-|TRBV5-6|TRBJ1-4|-
TGTGCCAGCAGCTTAAACATGGGGCCCGCGCCCCATAATGAAAAACTGTTTTTT
CASSLNMGPAPHNEKLFF
>-|TRBV28|TRBJ2-7|-
TGTGCCAGCAGTTTAATTGGTCAGGGACAACGCTACGAGCAGTACTTC
CASSLIGQGQRYEQYF
>-|TRBV9|TRBJ2-7|-
TGTGCCAGCAGCGCTGTACCGGGAAGGGACGAGCAGTACTTC
CASSAVPGRDEQYF
>-|TRBV10-3|TRBJ1-1|-
TGTGCCATCAGTGAGCATAGAGGGAGGGTCACTGAAGCTTTCTTT
CAISEHRGRVTEAFF
>-|TRBV3-1/TRBV3-2|TRBJ1-2|-
TGTGCCAGCAGCCAAGAAGGCAGGGGAACCTATGGCTACACCTTC
CASSQEGRGTYGYTF
>-|TRBV29-1|TRBJ2-3|-
TGCAGCGTTGAGGGTCACAGGGTCTCTAGCACAGATACGCAGTATTTT
CSVEGHRVSSTDTQYF
>TRBD1|TRBV18|TRBJ2-1|-
TGTGCCAGCTCAAGAGGGACAGCCGCAACCTACAATGAGCAGTTCTTC
CASSRGTAATYNEQFF
>-|TRBV2|TRBJ2-3|-
TGTGCCAGCAGCCGACTAGTTGGGCCCCAAGATACGCAGTATTTT
CASSRLVGPQDTQYF
>-|TRBV5-1|TRBJ2-2|-
TGCGCCAGCAGCTTGGAGGTGAGCGGCACCGGGGAGCTGTTTTTT
CASSLEVSGTGELFF
>TRBD1|TRBV6-5|TRBJ1-4|-
TGTGCCAGCAAGCTCAGGGGGGCAGGGGAAAAACTGTTTTTT
CASKLRGAGEKLFF
>TRBD2|TRBV5-1|TRBJ2-5|-
TGCGCCAGCAGCGGACTAGCGGGGGAAGCGGAGACCCAGTACTTC
CASSGLAGEAETQYF
>TRBD1|TRBV5-1|TRBJ2-7|-
TGCGCCAGCAGAGACAGGGACGGCTCCTACGAGCAGTACTTC
CASRDRDGSYEQYF
>-|TRBV2|TRBJ2-3|-
TGTGCCAGCAGTGCACAGGGGACTAGCACAGATACGCAGTATTTT
CASSAQGTSTDTQYF
>TRBD1|TRBV9|TRBJ1-1|once
TGTGCCAGCAGCGAGAGGGGGACAGGGCTGGGGATGAACACTGAAGCTTTCTTT
CASSERGTGLGMNTEAFF
>-|TRBV28|TRBJ1-2|once
TGTGCCCTGACGTGGGGGGAGGATGGCTACACCTTC
CALTWGEDGYTF
>TRBD2|TRBV5-4|TRBJ2-1|-
TGTGCCAGCAGCTTGGAGGGCGGGGGGGCCTACAATGAGCAGTTCTTC
CASSLEGGGAYNEQFF
>-|TRBV25-1|TRBJ2-2|once
TGTGCCAGCAGTGAATATCATTTGACCGGGGAGCTGTTTTTT
CASSEYHLTGELFF
>TRBD2|TRBV29-1|TRBJ2-1|-
TGCAGCGCGGGCGGGGGGAGCGGGGGCGATGAGCAGTTCTTC
CSAGGGSGGDEQFF
>-|TRBV18|TRBJ2-1|-
TGTGCCAGCTCACCAGGTAGCAGCCTGGGGCAGTCCGACAATGAGCAGTTCTTC
CASSPGSSLGQSDNEQFF
>-|TRBV5-1|TRBJ1-1|-
TGCGCCAGCAGCCGACTAGCTCGCGCTCAGGCGAACACTGAAGCTTTCTTT
CASSRLARAQANTEAFF
>TRBD2|TRBV7-2|TRBJ2-7|-
TGTGCCAGCAGCTTTCGACCAGCGGGGGCCCCTGCGTTCTCCTACGAGCAGTACTTC
CASSFRPAGAPAFSYEQYF
>-|TRBV4-3|TRBJ2-3|once
TGCGCCAGCAGCCAAGATCTAGGGGGAACGCAGTATTTT
CASSQDLGGTQYF
>-|TRBV7-8|TRBJ2-4|-
TGTGCCAGCAGCTCAAAGATAGGGGACTACATTCAGTACTTC
CASSSKIGDYIQYF
>-|TRBV23-1|TRBJ2-3|-
TGCGCCAGCAAGGGGGGGAGGGATACGCAGTATTTT
CASKGGRDTQYF
>TRBD1|TRBV30|TRBJ1-6|-
TGTGCCGGACAAGGGGGACAGCACTATTCACCCCTCCACTTT
CAGQGGQHYSPLHF
>-|TRBV7-9|TRBJ2-5|-
TGTGCCAGCGGGCCAGAGACCCAGTACTTC
CASGPETQYF
>-|TRBV28|TRBJ2-7|once
TGTGCCAGCCTGGAGGGGATCCCCCCCTACGAGCAGTACTTC
CASLEGIPPYEQYF
>-|TRBV9|TRBJ2-3|-
TGTGCCAGCAGCGTCAATAGAATCACTAGCACAGATACGCAGTATTTT
CASSVNRITSTDTQYF